The sequence of this TCR beta chain was determined in a study of cytomegalovirus exposure and HLA in healthy donors. V lost 4 bases to trimming and J lost 4 bases, with 14 bases between them. This CDR3 region has 14 residues. Germline V gene sequence: CDR1 MNHEY, CDR2 SMNVEV (reference sequence). The PCR contained 60 Vbeta and 13 Jbeta primers. This table comes from immunoSEQ multiplex PCR, and its TCRdb copy is limited to in-frame clones, with some not included. In the table there are around 180,000 clones, around 80% of which are singletons. This clone showed up just once. This sequence originates from a woman aged 30 to 39 in good health and CMV-seropositive. The sequenced sample consisted of PBMCs. This chain uses TRBV27 with TRBJ2-7; TRBD2 is a possible D gene (7 bases). CDR3 amino acids: CASSYTGGSYEQYF. The DNA of the CDR3 is TGTGCCAGCAGTTATACGGGGGGCAGTTACGAGCAGTACTTC.